The rows below give T cell receptor beta chains drawn from one sample of a study of T cells in Graves' hyperthyroidism and ophthalmopathy. In TCRdb, the multiplex PCR reads were re-called with MiXCR into one record per CDR3 protein. The table includes about 350,000 distinct CDR3 sequences, around 18% detected once. The sequenced material came from blood. All receptors derive from a woman in her forties with Graves' ophthalmopathy. The CDR3 runs from the conserved cysteine through the conserved F or W. The D gene is left open where the match is weak. Expanded clones are given a class, and other clones once, few, many or no size at all.

D gene: .; clone size: many; J gene: TRBJ2-7; V gene: TRBV6-2/TRBV6-3; CDR3 protein: CASSYSGLLRREGYEQYF; CDR3 DNA: TGTGCCAGCAGTTACTCGGGCCTTTTACGCAGGGAAGGTTACGAGCAGTACTTC
D gene: .; clone size: many; J gene: TRBJ1-5; V gene: TRBV3-1; CDR3 protein: CASSQGPSGVQPQHF; CDR3 DNA: TGTGCCAGCAGCCAAGGGCCTTCGGGGGTTCAGCCCCAGCATTTT
D gene: .; clone size: once; J gene: TRBJ2-5; V gene: TRBV2; CDR3 protein: CASSERESLGDQYF; CDR3 DNA: TGTGCCAGCAGTGAGAGGGAGTCCCTCGGTGACCAGTACTTC
D gene: .; clone size: many; J gene: TRBJ1-6; V gene: TRBV14; CDR3 protein: CASSPQEGVNSPLHF; CDR3 DNA: TGTGCCAGCAGCCCTCAGGAGGGGGTGAATTCACCCCTCCACTTT
D gene: .; clone size: many; J gene: TRBJ2-7; V gene: TRBV29-1; CDR3 protein: CSVEDPDHPYEQYF; CDR3 DNA: TGCAGCGTTGAAGATCCCGACCATCCCTACGAGCAGTACTTC
D gene: .; clone size: .; J gene: TRBJ2-2; V gene: TRBV24-1; CDR3 protein: CATSSGLNTGELFF; CDR3 DNA: TGTGCCACCAGTTCCGGACTGAACACCGGGGAGCTGTTTTTT
D gene: .; clone size: .; J gene: TRBJ1-1; V gene: TRBV12-5; CDR3 protein: CASGLSGQGREQYFGPGTEAFF; CDR3 DNA: .
D gene: .; clone size: .; J gene: TRBJ1-2; V gene: TRBV29-1; CDR3 protein: CSVIQGNYGYTF; CDR3 DNA: TGCAGCGTTATACAGGGCAACTATGGCTACACCTTC
D gene: TRBD1; clone size: many; J gene: TRBJ1-1; V gene: TRBV28; CDR3 protein: CASRDGQGRGSTEAFF; CDR3 DNA: TGTGCCAGCAGAGATGGACAGGGGCGGGGGAGCACTGAAGCTTTCTTT
D gene: TRBD1; clone size: many; J gene: TRBJ1-5; V gene: TRBV24-1; CDR3 protein: CATSETGLQPQHF; CDR3 DNA: TGTGCCACCAGTGAGACAGGGTTACAGCCCCAGCATTTT
D gene: TRBD1; clone size: many; J gene: TRBJ1-2; V gene: TRBV27; CDR3 protein: CASSFGQGAYGYTF; CDR3 DNA: TGTGCCAGCAGTTTCGGACAGGGGGCTTACGGCTACACCTTC
D gene: .; clone size: many; J gene: TRBJ1-5; V gene: TRBV2; CDR3 protein: CASRKLLTGNQPQHF; CDR3 DNA: TGTGCCAGCAGGAAACTCTTAACGGGCAATCAGCCCCAGCATTTT
D gene: .; clone size: many; J gene: TRBJ1-5; V gene: TRBV7-2; CDR3 protein: CASSFLDSNQPQHF; CDR3 DNA: TGTGCCAGCAGCTTTCTGGATAGCAATCAGCCCCAGCATTTT
D gene: TRBD2; clone size: .; J gene: TRBJ2-2; V gene: TRBV7-2; CDR3 protein: CASSAGLAVGELFF; CDR3 DNA: TGTGCCAGCAGCGCGGGACTAGCGGTCGGGGAGCTGTTTTTT
D gene: .; clone size: many; J gene: TRBJ2-7; V gene: TRBV6-1; CDR3 protein: CASSKGLEAYEQYF; CDR3 DNA: TGTGCCAGCAGTAAAGGACTGGAAGCCTACGAGCAGTACTTC
D gene: TRBD1; clone size: many; J gene: TRBJ2-7; V gene: TRBV20-1; CDR3 protein: CSARSFRGSTYEQYF; CDR3 DNA: TGCAGTGCTAGATCCTTCAGGGGGTCTACCTACGAGCAGTACTTC
D gene: .; clone size: many; J gene: TRBJ2-5; V gene: TRBV11-2; CDR3 protein: CASSLEGRGQQETQYF; CDR3 DNA: TGTGCCAGCAGCTTAGAAGGGAGGGGACAACAAGAGACCCAGTACTTC
D gene: .; clone size: many; J gene: TRBJ1-5; V gene: TRBV7-8; CDR3 protein: CASSNGQLNRPQHF; CDR3 DNA: TGTGCCAGCAGCAATGGACAGCTAAATCGGCCCCAGCATTTT
D gene: .; clone size: many; J gene: TRBJ1-2; V gene: TRBV12-3/TRBV12-4; CDR3 protein: CASSLGLTVPYGYTF; CDR3 DNA: TGTGCCAGCAGTTTGGGCTTGACAGTCCCCTATGGCTACACCTTC
D gene: .; clone size: few; J gene: TRBJ1-1; V gene: TRBV11-2; CDR3 protein: CASSREYRGSTGAFF; CDR3 DNA: TGTGCCAGCAGCCGAGAGTATAGGGGTAGCACTGGAGCTTTCTTT
D gene: TRBD1; clone size: .; J gene: TRBJ1-2; V gene: TRBV7-3; CDR3 protein: CASSLWTGAGYTF; CDR3 DNA: TGTGCCAGCAGCCTCTGGACAGGGGCTGGCTACACCTTC
D gene: .; clone size: many; J gene: TRBJ1-5; V gene: TRBV28; CDR3 protein: CASSFPPRDQPQHF; CDR3 DNA: TGTGCCAGCAGTTTCCCCCCCAGGGATCAGCCCCAGCATTTT
D gene: .; clone size: .; J gene: TRBJ2-7; V gene: TRBV4-1; CDR3 protein: CASSQASSSSYEQYF; CDR3 DNA: TGCGCCAGCAGCCAAGCGTCTTCCAGCTCCTACGAGCAGTACTTC
D gene: .; clone size: few; J gene: TRBJ1-5; V gene: TRBV5-8; CDR3 protein: CASSPTGANNQPQHF; CDR3 DNA: TGTGCCAGCAGCCCGACAGGAGCCAACAATCAGCCCCAGCATTTT
D gene: TRBD2; clone size: many; J gene: TRBJ2-7; V gene: TRBV2; CDR3 protein: CATGLGSYEQYF; CDR3 DNA: TGTGCCACCGGACTAGGGTCCTACGAGCAGTACTTC
D gene: .; clone size: few; J gene: TRBJ1-1; V gene: TRBV6-5; CDR3 protein: CASSYPGRQNTEAFF; CDR3 DNA: TGTGCCAGCAGTTACCCCGGTCGGCAGAACACTGAAGCTTTCTTT
D gene: .; clone size: many; J gene: TRBJ1-6; V gene: TRBV4-2; CDR3 protein: CASSPKGPNSPLHF; CDR3 DNA: TGTGCCAGCAGCCCCAAGGGTCCAAATTCACCCCTCCACTTT
D gene: TRBD1; clone size: many; J gene: TRBJ2-5; V gene: TRBV11-2; CDR3 protein: CASSFGTGSETQYF; CDR3 DNA: TGTGCCAGCAGCTTTGGGACAGGGAGCGAGACCCAGTACTTC
D gene: .; clone size: many; J gene: TRBJ2-2; V gene: TRBV6-2/TRBV6-3; CDR3 protein: CASSYREVAGELFF; CDR3 DNA: TGTGCCAGCAGTTACAGGGAAGTTGCCGGGGAGCTGTTTTTT
D gene: TRBD1; clone size: many; J gene: TRBJ1-3; V gene: TRBV6-4; CDR3 protein: CASVRKPGQGAGNTIYF; CDR3 DNA: TGTGCCAGCGTCAGAAAACCGGGACAGGGGGCTGGAAACACCATATATTTT
D gene: .; clone size: many; J gene: TRBJ2-7; V gene: TRBV12-3/TRBV12-4; CDR3 protein: CASSLEARRLFNEQYF; CDR3 DNA: TGTGCCAGCAGTCTAGAAGCTCGGAGGCTTTTCAACGAGCAGTACTTC
D gene: .; clone size: many; J gene: TRBJ2-4; V gene: TRBV11-2; CDR3 protein: CASSLRLAKNIQYF; CDR3 DNA: TGTGCCAGCAGTCTGCGGCTAGCCAAAAACATTCAGTACTTC
D gene: TRBD1; clone size: few; J gene: TRBJ2-5; V gene: TRBV19; CDR3 protein: CASSIDRDRQETQYF; CDR3 DNA: TGTGCCAGTAGTATAGACCGGGACAGACAAGAGACCCAGTACTTC
D gene: TRBD2; clone size: many; J gene: TRBJ2-2; V gene: TRBV6-5; CDR3 protein: CASRRTSGRAGELFF; CDR3 DNA: TGTGCCAGCAGGCGCACTAGCGGGAGGGCCGGGGAGCTGTTTTTT
D gene: TRBD1; clone size: many; J gene: TRBJ2-5; V gene: TRBV7-9; CDR3 protein: CASSFTGTGVETQYF; CDR3 DNA: TGTGCCAGCAGCTTTACGGGGACAGGGGTCGAGACCCAGTACTTC
D gene: .; clone size: many; J gene: TRBJ2-5; V gene: TRBV6-2/TRBV6-3; CDR3 protein: CASSYDSWEETQYF; CDR3 DNA: TGTGCCAGCAGTTATGATTCGTGGGAGGAGACCCAGTACTTC
D gene: TRBD1; clone size: .; J gene: TRBJ2-2; V gene: TRBV6-1; CDR3 protein: CAIDRGTGELFF; CDR3 DNA: TGTGCCATCGACAGGGGGACCGGGGAGCTGTTTTTT
D gene: .; clone size: many; J gene: TRBJ2-5; V gene: TRBV27; CDR3 protein: CASSLAMVPRETQYF; CDR3 DNA: TGTGCCAGCAGTTTAGCGATGGTACCCCGAGAGACCCAGTACTTC
D gene: .; clone size: many; J gene: TRBJ2-2; V gene: TRBV7-6; CDR3 protein: CATSGGVDTGELFF; CDR3 DNA: TGTGCCACCTCGGGGGGCGTTGACACCGGGGAGCTGTTTTTT
D gene: .; clone size: many; J gene: TRBJ1-3; V gene: TRBV27; CDR3 protein: CASSSRGQSRNTIYF; CDR3 DNA: TGTGCCAGCAGTTCGCGGGGGCAATCGAGAAACACCATATATTTT
D gene: TRBD1; clone size: many; J gene: TRBJ1-5; V gene: TRBV12-5; CDR3 protein: CASGSGTGQGLQPQHF; CDR3 DNA: TGTGCTAGTGGTTCGGGTACTGGACAGGGTCTTCAGCCCCAGCATTTT
D gene: .; clone size: .; J gene: TRBJ1-2; V gene: TRBV30; CDR3 protein: CAWTSGRHYGYTF; CDR3 DNA: TGTGCCTGGACCTCCGGCAGGCACTATGGCTACACCTTC
D gene: .; clone size: many; J gene: TRBJ1-1; V gene: TRBV6-5; CDR3 protein: CASSDSITEAFF; CDR3 DNA: TGTGCCAGCAGTGATTCGATCACTGAAGCTTTCTTT
D gene: .; clone size: many; J gene: TRBJ1-1; V gene: TRBV6-2/TRBV6-3; CDR3 protein: CASRPGHRNTEAFF; CDR3 DNA: TGTGCCAGCAGACCCGGACACCGGAACACTGAAGCTTTCTTT
D gene: .; clone size: many; J gene: TRBJ1-2; V gene: TRBV5-6; CDR3 protein: CASSSKTISNYGYTF; CDR3 DNA: TGTGCCAGCAGCTCGAAGACCATTTCAAACTATGGCTACACCTTC